These 31 T cell receptor beta chains came from one sample sequenced in a study of blood T cell repertoires in COVID-19. TCRdb keeps only in-frame clones here, not all; method: immunoSEQ multiplex PCR. The sample lists roughly 62,000 clones; about 80% were seen once. Material for sequencing was peripheral blood. These receptor sequences come from a man older than 75 with COVID-19, enrolled during active disease.

The chain employs TRBV11-1 and TRBJ1-1; the D is unclear. The germline V gene encodes CDR1 SGHAT and CDR2 FQDESV (reference sequence). The CDR3 totals 12 residues. V was shortened by 8 bases and J by 1 base, with 8 bases between the two germline ends. CDR3 residues: CASCVGNTEAFF. DNA for the CDR3: TGTGCCAGCTGTGTCGGGAACACTGAAGCTTTCTTT.

This clone occurred once. The J gene is TRBJ2-3, the V gene TRBV5-1, with a possible D match to TRBD2 (6 bases). The germline V gene encodes CDR1 SGHRS and CDR2 YFSETQ. CDR3 size: 16 residues. V was shortened by 0 bases and J by 4 bases, with 15 bases between the two germline ends. The DNA for the CDR3 is TGCGCCAGCAGCTTGGACGGGGGACGTAACTCAGATACGCAGTATTTT. Its translation: CASSLDGGRNSDTQYF.

This chain uses TRBV3-1 (or the pseudogene TRBV3-2) with TRBJ1-2; 9 positions agree with TRBD1. The CDR3 extends over 16 amino acids. The V and J ends lost 4 bases and 6 bases, in that order; junction bases with no gene match: 12. In germline, CDR1 is LGHDT, CDR2 YNNKEL (reference sequence). The DNA of the CDR3 is TGTGCCAGCAGCCTAAAAGGCTTGGACAGGGGCCATGGCTACACCTTC. As protein: CASSLKGLDRGHGYTF.

This clone has only one observation. The chain carries TRBV7-2 and TRBJ1-5, with 8 bases that match TRBD1. Germline CDR1 reads SGHTA; CDR2 reads FQGNSA. The CDR3 length is 17 residues. Trimming removed 1 base from V and 1 base from J; junction bases left unmatched: 6. For the CDR3, the DNA is TGTGCCAGCAGCTTAGAGGGGGGACAGGCGAGCAATCAGCCCCAGCATTTT. Its protein is CASSLEGGQASNQPQHF.

The J gene is TRBJ1-5, the V gene TRBV6-5, with TRBD1 as a possible D gene (6 bases). Trimming pared 5 bases from V and 4 bases from J, leaving 12 bases between. The germline V gene encodes CDR1 MNHEY and CDR2 SVGAGI. The length of the CDR3 is 14 residues. CDR3 coding DNA: TGTGCCAGCAGTAGCCTCGACAGGAATCAGCCCCAGCATTTT. The encoded protein is CASSSLDRNQPQHF.

This clone was seen just once. The rearrangement joins TRBV5-1 to TRBJ1-1; tentatively, D is TRBD1 (5 bases). Per germline, CDR1 SGHRS and CDR2 YFSETQ. CDR3 length: 14 amino acids. V lost 2 bases to trimming and J lost 4 bases, with 12 bases between them. CDR3 DNA: TGCGCCAGCAGCTTCCCCGGGCAGGGCACTGAAGCTTTCTTT. Translation gives CASSFPGQGTEAFF.

This clone was observed a single time. The J gene is TRBJ1-4, the V gene TRBV6-5, with D possibly TRBD1 on 5 matching bases. V was trimmed by 3 bases and J by 5 bases, leaving 13 bases between them. The CDR3 loop spans 15 amino acids. CDR1 and CDR2 from the germline V gene are MNHEY and SVGAGI. In DNA form, the CDR3 reads TGTGCCAGCAGTTATACCGCAGGGCAGAATGAAAAACTGTTTTTT. It codes for CASSYTAGQNEKLFF.

CDR3 nucleotide sequence: TGTGCCAGCAGCCCAACAGGGGGGAGATATGGCTACACCTTC. Translated, it gives CASSPTGGRYGYTF. V gene TRBV7-3 combines with J gene TRBJ1-2; 8 bases match TRBD1. This CDR3 spans 14 amino acids. CDR1 is SGHTA, CDR2 FQGTGA, per germline. V lost 5 bases, J lost 5 bases, and 7 bases stayed unmatched.

This clone occurred a few times. This chain links TRBV18 with TRBJ1-6; maybe TRBD1 (5 bases). CDR1 is KGHSH and CDR2 is LQKENI in the germline V gene. This CDR3 has 17 residues. V gave up 3 bases and J gave up 5 bases, with 17 bases separating them. The CDR3 spells CASSPPQGSGNNSPLHF. DNA of the CDR3: TGTGCCAGCTCACCGCCGCAGGGATCGGGCAATAATTCACCCCTCCACTTT.

This clone appeared a few times. V gene TRBV4-3 combines with J gene TRBJ1-4; 7 bases fit TRBD1. V shed 0 bases, J shed 10 bases, and the junction held 5 bases outside the gene matches. Germline CDR1 LGHNA, CDR2 YSLEER. CDR3 length equals 14 residues. The CDR3 DNA follows: TGCGCCAGCAGCCAAGAAGAGACAGGGAGAAAACTGTTTTTT. Amino acids: CASSQEETGRKLFF.

This chain connects TRBV18 to TRBJ1-3, with TRBD1 matching 9 bases. The CDR3 covers 15 residues. Unmatched junction bases numbered 4, after V lost 1 base and J lost 6 bases. Germline values: CDR1 KGHSH, CDR2 LQKENI. CDR3 sequence: CASSPLTGGENTIYF. For the CDR3, the DNA is TGTGCCAGCTCACCACTCACAGGGGGCGAAAACACCATATATTTT.

The chain uses TRBV2 and TRBJ2-7, with TRBD1 as a possible D gene (5 bases). The CDR3 spans 15 residues. With 7 bases removed from V and 5 bases from J, the gap between germline ends came to 21 bases. Germline CDR1 reads SNHLY; CDR2 reads FYNNEI. CDR3 region: CASTHNGQGEDEQYF. The CDR3 DNA sequence: TGTGCCAGCACCCACAACGGGCAGGGTGAGGACGAGCAGTACTTC.

CDR3 sequence: CASTEAGGHGGYTF. The CDR3 DNA follows: TGTGCCAGCACCGAGGCAGGGGGCCATGGTGGCTACACCTTC. The rearrangement joins TRBV25-1 to TRBJ1-2; 8 nucleotides match TRBD1. The CDR3 extends over 14 amino acids. The V segment lost 7 bases and the J segment 7 bases; nucleotides outside the gene matches: 11. Germline values: CDR1 MGHDK, CDR2 SYGVNS.

This chain links TRBV5-1 with TRBJ2-3; maybe TRBD2 (6 bases). Trimming shortened V by 0 bases and J by 4 bases, and 9 bases separated the two germline ends. The CDR3 contains 14 residues. The germline CDR1 and CDR2 sequences are SGHRS and YFSETQ. The chain's CDR3 is CASSLGRGSDTQYF. The CDR3 DNA follows: TGCGCCAGCAGCTTGGGGCGGGGTTCAGATACGCAGTATTTT. The whole variable domain, filled in from reference TRBV5-1 and TRBJ2-3, reads KAGVTQTPRYLIKTRGQQVTLSCSPISGHRSVSWYQQTPGQGLQFLFEYFSETQRNKGNFPGRFSGRQFSNSRSEMNVSTLELGDSALYLCASSLGRGSDTQYFGPGTRLTVL.

This rearrangement joins TRBV3-1 (or the pseudogene TRBV3-2) to TRBJ2-1; 7 bases match TRBD2. This CDR3 spans 17 amino acids. V shed 5 bases and J 5 bases; nucleotides not matched to a gene: 15. From germline, CDR1 is LGHDT and CDR2 YNNKEL (reference sequence). CDR3 amino acids: CASSSWGGGGVDNEQFF. CDR3 in DNA: TGTGCCAGCAGCTCTTGGGGAGGCGGGGGAGTAGACAATGAGCAGTTCTTC.

V is TRBV6-6 and J is TRBJ2-2, with 11 bases aligning to TRBD2. The germline gives CDR1 MNHNY, CDR2 SVGAGI (reference sequence). V shed 6 bases and J 7 bases; nucleotides not matched to a gene: 7. The CDR3 extends over 15 amino acids. This CDR3 is CASRPIAGGVGELFF. CDR3 nucleotide sequence: TGTGCCAGCAGGCCCATAGCGGGAGGGGTCGGGGAGCTGTTTTTT.

This rearrangement joins TRBV19 to TRBJ2-1, with no clear D. This CDR3 comprises 15 residues. Deletions cut 5 bases from V and 0 bases from J, with 11 bases between. Germline CDR1 is LNHDA and CDR2 is SQIVND (reference sequence). CDR3 DNA: TGTGCCAGTAGTTCGGTCTTGAGCTCCTACAATGAGCAGTTCTTC. This gives the protein CASSSVLSSYNEQFF.

The chain couples TRBV7-2 to TRBJ2-7; 8 bases agree with TRBD1. V was pared by 5 bases and J by 1 base, with 4 bases of the junction left unmatched. The CDR3 is made up of 14 amino acids. Germline V lookup: CDR1 SGHTA, CDR2 FQGNSA. This CDR3 is CASSPRTGSYEQYF. CDR3 sequence (DNA): TGTGCCAGCAGCCCCCGGACAGGGTCCTACGAGCAGTACTTC.

The CDR3 bases are TGTGCCAGTAGTAAGACTAGCGGGGGATTAATCAACGAGCAGTACTTC. Translating gives CASSKTSGGLINEQYF. The chain uses TRBV19 and TRBJ2-7; 12 bases line up with TRBD2. Trimming took 4 bases from V and 5 from J; bases not matched to a gene: 9. The CDR3 extends over 16 amino acids. Per the germline V gene, CDR1 is LNHDA and CDR2 is SQIVND (reference sequence).

The J gene is TRBJ1-1, the V gene TRBV2; D is possibly TRBD1 (5 bases). This CDR3 contains 15 residues. With 7 bases removed from V and 2 bases from J, the gap between germline ends came to 17 bases. Germline CDR1 reads SNHLY; CDR2 reads FYNNEI. The chain's CDR3 is CASTDRAGSNTEAFF. The CDR3 coding sequence is TGTGCCAGCACCGATCGGGCAGGGTCTAACACTGAAGCTTTCTTT.

This clone was counted between two and nine times. The chain joins TRBV18 to TRBJ1-5; D might be TRBD1 (5 bases). The CDR3 is made up of 13 amino acids. CDR1 and CDR2 (germline): KGHSH, LQKENI. V shed 2 bases and J shed 4 bases, with 6 bases lying between them. The chain's CDR3 is CASSPSGNQPQHF. The CDR3 DNA follows: TGTGCCAGCTCACCATCAGGGAATCAGCCCCAGCATTTT.

This chain connects TRBV30 to TRBJ2-2; TRBD2 might be the D (6 bases). The CDR3 runs to 13 residues. Germline lookup yields CDR1 GTSNPN and CDR2 SVGIG (reference sequence). V was trimmed by 2 bases and J by 7 bases, leaving 11 bases between them. The CDR3 DNA sequence: TGTGCCTGGAGTCGGTGGGAGGTCGGGGAGCTGTTTTTT. Residues: CAWSRWEVGELFF. The complete variable domain, with remaining parts taken from reference TRBV30 and TRBJ2-2, reads SQTIHQWPATLVQPVGSPLSLECTVEGTSNPNLYWYRQAAGRGLQLLFYSVGIGQISSEVPQNLSASRPQDRQFILSSKKLLLSDSGFYLCAWSRWEVGELFFGEGSRLTVL.

This rearrangement joins TRBV4-1 to TRBJ1-4; possible D gene TRBD1, 6 bases. V was trimmed by 6 bases and J by 7 bases, leaving 12 bases between them. The germline CDR1 and CDR2 sequences are MGHRA and YSYEKL. The CDR3 runs 13 residues. This chain's CDR3 is CASSQRTAEKLFF. The DNA for the CDR3 is TGCGCCAGCAGTCAACGGACAGCTGAAAAACTGTTTTTT.

The rearrangement joins TRBV9 to TRBJ2-3; TRBD2 matches 7 bases. This CDR3 region has 14 residues. Germline V gives CDR1 SGDLS, CDR2 YYNGEE. V dropped 2 bases and J dropped 4; count of bases not matched to a gene: 4. The CDR3 coding sequence is TGTGCCAGCAGCGTTGGCGGGAGAGCAGATACGCAGTATTTT. It is translated as CASSVGGRADTQYF.

CDR3 residues: CASSQDTRVAFF. The CDR3 DNA reads as TGTGCCAGCAGCCAAGATACACGGGTGGCTTTCTTT. This rearrangement joins TRBV3-1 (or the pseudogene TRBV3-2) to TRBJ1-1; unclear D gene. The CDR3 is 12 residues long. The V and J ends lost 0 bases and 11 bases respectively, with 10 bases between them. Germline lookup yields CDR1 LGHDT and CDR2 YNNKEL (reference sequence).

This CDR3 is CASSLEAQGANEQFF. The DNA for the CDR3 is TGTGCCAGCAGCTTGGAAGCCCAGGGGGCAAATGAGCAGTTCTTC. The chain recombines TRBV5-4 with TRBJ2-1; 8 bases match TRBD1. Germline V gives CDR1 SGHNT, CDR2 YYREEE (reference sequence). J lost 7 bases, V lost 0 bases, and 6 bases had no gene match. The CDR3 is made up of 15 amino acids. The full variable domain, with the rest looked up from reference TRBV5-4 and TRBJ2-1, is ETGVTQSPTHLIKTRGQQVTLRCSSQSGHNTVSWYQQALGQGPQFIFQYYREEENGRGNFPPRFSGLQFPNYSSELNVNALELDDSALYLCASSLEAQGANEQFFGPGTRLTVL.

The rearrangement uses TRBV29-1 and TRBJ2-3; D is undetermined. This CDR3 contains 13 residues. The germline gives CDR1 SQVTM, CDR2 ANQGSEA. Deletions cut 5 bases from V and 1 base from J, with 10 bases between. The CDR3 DNA reads as TGCAGCGTTTCTCTACGAGGCACAGATACGCAGTATTTT. It specifies CSVSLRGTDTQYF.

This clone was seen only a few times. The gene calls are TRBV29-1 and TRBJ2-3, with 11 bases matching TRBD2. The V and J ends lost 3 bases and 1 base, in that order; junction bases with no gene match: 6. The CDR3 covers 16 residues. Germline CDR1 is SQVTM and CDR2 is ANQGSEA. The CDR3 sequence is CSVDGTSGSRTDTQYF. DNA for the CDR3: TGCAGCGTTGACGGAACTAGCGGGAGCCGCACAGATACGCAGTATTTT.

V gene TRBV9 combines with J gene TRBJ2-2; 9 bases agree with TRBD2. The CDR3 has 19 amino acids. Per germline, CDR1 SGDLS and CDR2 YYNGEE. V lost 4 bases, J lost 2 bases, and 15 bases stayed unmatched. This CDR3 reads CASSPRGAGGPTNTGELFF. The CDR3 DNA is TGTGCCAGCAGCCCCCGGGGAGCGGGGGGACCAACCAACACCGGGGAGCTGTTTTTT.

This clone occurred a few times. This chain links TRBV27 with TRBJ1-5; no reliable D call. V gave up 1 base and J gave up 0 bases, with 7 bases separating them. CDR3 length: 15 residues. Germline lookup yields CDR1 MNHEY and CDR2 SMNVEV (reference sequence). In nucleotides, the CDR3 is TGTGCCAGCAGTTTATACGGGAATAGCAATCAGCCCCAGCATTTT. Protein: CASSLYGNSNQPQHF.

The V gene is TRBV6-1, the J gene TRBJ1-1, with 12 bases lining up with TRBD1. Trimming at V came to 4 bases and at J to 4 bases, leaving 10 bases not matched to a gene. The V gene's germline CDR1 is MNHNS and CDR2 SASEGT. This CDR3 contains 17 residues. DNA of the CDR3: TGTGCCAGCAGTGCCCGGGACAGGGGGCGCGGGGGCACTGAAGCTTTCTTT. As protein: CASSARDRGRGGTEAFF.